The 21 T cell receptor beta chains presented below share a single source sample, sequenced in a study of beta chain features in type 1 diabetes. Sequenced material consisted of expressed TCRB transcripts (all of the isolated RNA was reverse transcribed). Here immunoSEQ multiplex PCR was the method, and the copy in TCRdb shows in-frame clones only, minus some. This table has 620,000 or so clones, roughly a sixth appearing once. Material for sequencing was naive CD4+ T cells from blood. These receptors all stem from a man between 18 and 35 years old in good health.

This clone was seen only a few times. The chain couples TRBV5-4 to TRBJ2-3; D is possibly TRBD1 (6 bases). V was pared by 4 bases and J by 4 bases, with 22 bases between. The CDR3 sequence is 17 residues long. Germline CDR1 SGHNT, CDR2 YYREEE (reference sequence). In DNA form, the CDR3 reads TGTGCCAGCAGCCAGGGGCGTCGAGGTTATGTGTCAGATACGCAGTATTTT. Translating it yields CASSQGRRGYVSDTQYF.

This sequence joins TRBV28 and TRBJ2-5; D gene unclear. Germline values: CDR1 MDHEN, CDR2 SYDVKM. V lost 4 bases, J lost 5 bases, and 14 bases lay in between. The CDR3 is 14 residues long. CDR3 coding DNA: TGTGCCAGCAGTTCACGGGTCCCGCCGGAGACCCAGTACTTC. Translating it yields CASSSRVPPETQYF.

The chain employs TRBV11-3 and TRBJ2-7, with a weak D call TRBD1 (5 bases). Trimming removed 0 bases from V and 1 base from J, with 13 bases in between. From germline, CDR1 is SGHNT and CDR2 YENEEA. The CDR3 has 16 residues. The DNA of the CDR3 is TGTGCCAGCAGCTTAGATCTCTACAGGAGATCCTACGAGCAGTACTTC. Its translation: CASSLDLYRRSYEQYF.

The rearrangement links TRBV5-4 to TRBJ1-5; possible D gene TRBD1, 5 bases. The CDR3 consists of 13 residues. Germline V lookup: CDR1 SGHNT, CDR2 YYREEE (reference sequence). The V and J ends lost 4 bases and 2 bases respectively, with 7 bases between them. DNA of the CDR3: TGTGCCAGCAGCCCAGGGCGCAATCAGCCCCAGCATTTT. Amino acids: CASSPGRNQPQHF.

This clone showed up just a few times. The V call is TRBV28, the J call TRBJ1-5; D is uncertain. From germline, CDR1 is MDHEN and CDR2 SYDVKM. Trimming removed 6 bases at V and 7 bases at J, with 16 bases between. The CDR3 consists of 14 residues. As DNA, the CDR3 is TGTGCCAGCAGCCCAACTTTAGGGCGGCAGCCCCAGCATTTT. This translates into CASSPTLGRQPQHF.

The rearrangement links TRBV28 to TRBJ2-5, with a weak D call TRBD2 (6 bases). There are 13 residues in the CDR3. V was trimmed by 11 bases and J by 3 bases, leaving 16 bases between them. Germline-derived CDR1 and CDR2 are MDHEN and SYDVKM. In DNA form, the CDR3 reads TGTGCCGCGGGGATGGGCAGAAAAGAGACCCAGTACTTC. It is translated as CAAGMGRKETQYF.

This clone was counted many times. The rearrangement joins TRBV10-3 to TRBJ2-4; D unresolved. With 2 bases removed from V and 1 base from J, the gap between germline ends came to 15 bases. Germline V gene lookup returns CDR1 ENHRY and CDR2 SYGVKD. This CDR3 has 17 residues. The CDR3 DNA reads TGTGCCATCAGTGAGCTGGGTAGGGTCTGGGCCAAAAACATTCAGTACTTC. Translating it yields CAISELGRVWAKNIQYF.

The V call is TRBV5-6, the J call TRBJ1-3; D gene uncertain. The V end was cut by 4 bases, the J end by 0 bases, with 11 bases between. The CDR3 covers 15 residues. Germline V gene data show CDR1 as SGHDT and CDR2 as YYEEEE. DNA for the CDR3: TGTGCCAGCAGCCCTGTCGCGGGCTCTGGAAACACCATATATTTT. Residues: CASSPVAGSGNTIYF. Drawing the rest from reference TRBV5-6 and TRBJ1-3, the complete variable domain is DAGVTQSPTHLIKTRGQQVTLRCSPKSGHDTVSWYQQALGQGPQFIFQYYEEEERQRGNFPDRFSGHQFPNYSSELNVNALLLGDSALYLCASSPVAGSGNTIYFGEGSWLTVV.

This chain joins TRBV6-1 and TRBJ2-7; D ambiguous. Per germline, CDR1 MNHNS and CDR2 SASEGT. The V end lost 4 bases, the J end lost 5 bases, and 15 bases lay between the germline ends. This CDR3 region has 14 residues. The CDR3 sequence: CASSVVPGVHEQYF. DNA for the CDR3: TGTGCCAGCAGTGTGGTTCCCGGAGTCCACGAGCAGTACTTC.

This clone was detected a few times. The rearrangement joins TRBV7-2 to TRBJ1-6; D gene unclear. This CDR3 has 15 amino acids. CDR1 is SGHTA, CDR2 FQGNSA, per germline. Trimming stripped 3 bases from V and 8 bases from J, with 14 bases between. The CDR3 is CASSLAGNSYSPLHF. The CDR3 DNA is TGTGCCAGCAGCTTGGCCGGGAACAGCTATTCACCCCTCCACTTT.

This clone was counted a few times. The chain links TRBV28 to TRBJ2-7; D unresolved. CDR3 size: 13 residues. Germline V CDR1 and CDR2: MDHEN, SYDVKM. The germline V and J ends were trimmed by 2 bases and 2 bases, with 7 bases remaining between them. For the CDR3, the DNA is TGTGCCAGCAGTTTAGGGCACCCCTACGAGCAGTACTTC. Translation: CASSLGHPYEQYF.

The J gene is TRBJ1-1, the V gene TRBV29-1; maybe TRBD1 (6 bases). The V end lost 0 bases, the J end lost 6 bases, and 14 bases lay between the germline ends. Germline V lookup: CDR1 SQVTM, CDR2 ANQGSEA. CDR3 size: 14 residues. As DNA, the CDR3 is TGCAGCGTTGAAGAGCCAACAGGGAGGCCTGAAGCTTTCTTT. It yields the protein CSVEEPTGRPEAFF.

The genes are TRBV19 and TRBJ1-5, with a weak D call TRBD1 (5 bases). CDR3 length: 16 residues. The V and J ends lost 7 bases and 2 bases respectively, with 18 bases between them. The V gene's germline CDR1 is LNHDA and CDR2 SQIVND (reference sequence). The CDR3 region is CASKGQGYGGNQPQHF. The CDR3 DNA reads as TGTGCCAGTAAGGGGCAGGGTTATGGGGGCAATCAGCCCCAGCATTTT.

The CDR3 nucleotides are TGTGCCAGCAGCCAAGATTGGGGACAGTTCTACGAGCAGTACTTC. Protein product: CASSQDWGQFYEQYF. This chain joins TRBV4-2 and TRBJ2-7; 7 bases fit TRBD1. The CDR3 is 15 amino acids. Germline CDR1 LGHNA, CDR2 YNFKEQ. V shed 0 bases, J shed 3 bases, and the junction held 5 bases outside the gene matches.

This clone was counted between two and nine times. The sample has other DNA sequences that encode this CDR3 too. The rearrangement uses TRBV10-3 and TRBJ2-7; D unresolved. Germline V gives CDR1 ENHRY, CDR2 SYGVKD. The CDR3 is made up of 12 amino acids. Trimming shortened V by 0 bases and J by 4 bases, and 4 bases separated the two germline ends. The chain's CDR3 is CAISESTYEQYF. In DNA form, the CDR3 reads TGTGCCATCAGTGAGTCAACTTACGAGCAGTACTTC.

This clone has just a few counts. The chain uses TRBV9 and TRBJ1-3; D gene ambiguous. This CDR3 is built from 15 residues. V was shortened by 3 bases and J by 0 bases, with 10 bases between the two germline ends. Germline V gives CDR1 SGDLS, CDR2 YYNGEE. The CDR3 DNA sequence: TGTGCCAGCAGCGCCGGACTACCCTCTGGAAACACCATATATTTT. This sequence encodes CASSAGLPSGNTIYF.

This chain joins TRBV7-8 and TRBJ1-6; 9 bases are a match to TRBD1. Germline CDR1 SGHVS, CDR2 FQNEAQ. This CDR3 comprises 15 residues. J lost 9 bases, V lost 0 bases, and 3 bases had no gene match. CDR3 residues: CASSLAGQGGSPLHF. The CDR3 DNA follows: TGTGCCAGCAGCTTAGCGGGACAGGGAGGTTCACCCCTCCACTTT. The whole variable domain, remainder taken from reference TRBV7-8 and TRBJ1-6, is GAGVSQSPRYKVAKRGQDVALRCDPISGHVSLFWYQQALGQGPEFLTYFQNEAQLDKSGLPSDRFFAERPEGSVSTLKIQRTQQEDSAVYLCASSLAGQGGSPLHFGNGTRLTVT.

This chain links TRBV7-2 with TRBJ2-7, with D unclear. Germline V gene lookup returns CDR1 SGHTA and CDR2 FQGNSA. This CDR3 is 16 amino acids long. Trimming shortened V by 2 bases and J by 3 bases, and 17 bases separated the two germline ends. The CDR3, as DNA: TGTGCCAGCAGCTTATTATGGGTCAAAAAAGACTACGAGCAGTACTTC. It is translated as CASSLLWVKKDYEQYF.

This clone was picked up a small number of times. The V and J genes are TRBV19 and TRBJ2-4; a weak D match, TRBD1 (6 bases). From germline, CDR1 is LNHDA and CDR2 SQIVND (reference sequence). Deletions cut 2 bases from V and 0 bases from J, with 11 bases between. This CDR3 is 16 amino acids long. The CDR3 DNA sequence: TGTGCCAGTAGTATACAGGGGACCCTAGCCAAAAACATTCAGTACTTC. Translation gives CASSIQGTLAKNIQYF. Variable domain in full (rest from reference TRBV19 and TRBJ2-4): DGGITQSPKYLFRKEGQNVTLSCEQNLNHDAMYWYRQDPGQGLRLIYYSQIVNDFQKGDIAEGYSVSREKKESFPLTVTSAQKNPTAFYLCASSIQGTLAKNIQYFGAGTRLSVL.

J is TRBJ1-6 and V is TRBV5-1, with D uncertain. This CDR3 is 12 amino acids long. Looked up from germline, CDR1 is SGHRS and CDR2 is YFSETQ. V was clipped by 0 bases and J by 13 bases, with 8 bases between them. The CDR3 DNA is TGCGCCAGCAGCTTGGAAAGGGCTCCCCTCCACTTT. Its protein is CASSLERAPLHF.

The chain links TRBV27 to TRBJ1-2; 9 bases fit TRBD1. The CDR3 runs 15 residues. The V segment lost 2 bases and the J segment 7 bases; nucleotides outside the gene matches: 8. Germline V gene lookup returns CDR1 MNHEY and CDR2 SMNVEV (reference sequence). CDR3 loop: CASSLEQGARGGYTF. The CDR3 DNA is TGTGCCAGCAGTTTAGAACAGGGGGCGCGAGGTGGCTACACCTTC.